Listed below are T cell receptor beta chains from one sample, sequenced in a study of blood T cell repertoires in COVID-19. Libraries were prepared by immunoSEQ multiplex PCR; TCRdb keeps only in-frame clonotypes and omits some of them. The profile shows around 95,000 clones, more than 85% of them singletons. Sequenced sample: peripheral blood. Source of these receptors: a man aged 45-65 years with active COVID-19. CDR3s include the opening cysteine and the closing phenylalanine or tryptophan. The order of the fields is clone size, V gene, D gene, J gene, CDR3 protein, CDR3 DNA. A D gene is named only where the DNA matches it firmly. Clone size is shown for a subset of rows, as once, few, many or a class of expanded clone.

NA,TRBV7-6,NA,TRBJ2-7,CASSRTATYEQYF,TGTGCCAGCAGCCGGACAGCTACCTACGAGCAGTACTTC
NA,TRBV5-5,NA,TRBJ2-3,CASSPDVGGTDTQYF,TGTGCCAGCAGCCCTGACGTGGGGGGTACAGATACGCAGTATTTT
NA,TRBV5-1,TRBD2,TRBJ2-1,CASSSTTSGGIEQFF,TGCGCCAGCAGCTCAACGACTAGCGGGGGTATTGAGCAGTTCTTC
NA,TRBV5-1,TRBD2,TRBJ2-5,CASSPRGGVETQYF,TGCGCCAGCAGCCCCCGGGGGGGGGTAGAGACCCAGTACTTC
NA,TRBV6-5,NA,TRBJ1-2,CASTAGSNYGYTF,TGTGCCAGCACCGCAGGGTCTAACTATGGCTACACCTTC
NA,TRBV6-5,TRBD1,TRBJ2-2,CASSRRTGNTGELFF,TGTGCCAGCAGTAGACGGACAGGGAACACCGGGGAGCTGTTTTTT
NA,TRBV13,TRBD1,TRBJ2-5,CASSSRDRGESTQYF,TGTGCCAGCAGCTCTCGGGACAGGGGGGAATCGACCCAGTACTTC
NA,TRBV29-1,NA,TRBJ2-1,CSVEQVVPPYNEQFF,TGCAGCGTTGAGCAGGTAGTTCCTCCCTACAATGAGCAGTTCTTC
NA,TRBV7-2,TRBD2,TRBJ2-1,CASSLGRGGLNEQFF,TGTGCCAGCAGCTTAGGGCGGGGGGGTCTCAATGAGCAGTTCTTC
NA,TRBV5-1,NA,TRBJ2-1,CASSLVVTGDNEQFF,TGCGCCAGCAGCTTGGTCGTGACAGGAGACAATGAGCAGTTCTTC
NA,TRBV19,NA,TRBJ1-5,CASTKGNNQPQHF,TGTGCCAGTACCAAGGGGAACAATCAGCCCCAGCATTTT
NA,TRBV7-9,NA,TRBJ2-1,CASSPHVGRYNEQFF,TGTGCCAGCAGCCCGCACGTTGGCCGATACAATGAGCAGTTCTTC
NA,TRBV19,NA,TRBJ2-6,CASSSNRAGANVLTF,TGTGCCAGCAGCAGCAACAGGGCTGGGGCCAACGTCCTGACTTTC
NA,TRBV5-1,NA,TRBJ2-5,CASSLTEQTQYF,TGCGCCAGCAGCTTGACAGAGCAGACCCAGTACTTC
NA,TRBV5-4,NA,TRBJ1-4,CASRTSPATNEKLFF,TGTGCCAGCAGAACCTCTCCGGCAACTAATGAAAAACTGTTTTTT
NA,TRBV6-5,NA,TRBJ2-1,CASSTGSYNEQFF,TGTGCCAGCAGTACGGGCTCCTACAATGAGCAGTTCTTC
NA,TRBV19,NA,TRBJ1-5,CASSLRGLNQPQHF,TGTGCCAGTAGTCTAAGGGGCCTCAATCAGCCCCAGCATTTT
NA,TRBV2,NA,TRBJ2-2,CASNAAGPGGELFF,TGTGCCAGCAACGCGGCGGGACCGGGCGGGGAGCTGTTTTTT
once,TRBV29-1,TRBD1,TRBJ1-2,CSVGGTGVYGYTF,TGCAGCGTTGGGGGGACAGGGGTGTATGGCTACACCTTC
few,TRBV9,NA,TRBJ1-2,CASSSQSAGLGYTF,TGTGCCAGCAGCTCCCAGTCGGCGGGTCTCGGCTACACCTTC
few,TRBV2,NA,TRBJ1-5,CASRGHPSNQPQHF,TGTGCCAGCAGAGGACATCCTAGCAATCAGCCCCAGCATTTT
NA,TRBV9,NA,TRBJ1-2,CASSVDGGWSGYTF,TGTGCCAGCAGCGTAGATGGGGGGTGGAGTGGCTACACCTTC
NA,TRBV2,TRBD2,TRBJ2-3,CASAEREFADTQYF,TGTGCCAGCGCAGAGCGGGAGTTCGCAGATACGCAGTATTTT
NA,TRBV6-5,NA,TRBJ2-3,CASSYSGLRTDTQYF,TGTGCCAGCAGTTACTCCGGTCTCCGCACAGATACGCAGTATTTT
NA,TRBV15,TRBD2,TRBJ2-1,CATSRLPSGYNEQFF,TGTGCCACCAGCAGACTGCCTAGCGGTTACAATGAGCAGTTCTTC
once,TRBV24-1,NA,TRBJ2-1,CALPRWPTESPISEQFF,TGTGCCCTACCTCGCTGGCCCACGGAGTCCCCCATTTCTGAGCAGTTCTTC
NA,TRBV3-1/TRBV3-2,TRBD2,TRBJ2-1,CASSQAGGGPNNEQFF,TGTGCCAGCAGCCAAGCCGGGGGAGGGCCGAACAATGAGCAGTTCTTC
NA,TRBV19,TRBD2,TRBJ2-1,CASSRGLADNEQFF,TGTGCCAGTAGTAGAGGACTAGCGGACAATGAGCAGTTCTTC
NA,TRBV6-5,TRBD1,TRBJ1-5,CASRGPGQGYQPQHF,TGTGCCAGCAGGGGACCGGGACAGGGGTATCAGCCCCAGCATTTT
NA,TRBV4-1,NA,TRBJ1-2,CASSQDHLGGIGYGYTF,TGCGCCAGCAGCCAAGACCACTTAGGAGGGATTGGCTATGGCTACACCTTC
NA,TRBV19,NA,TRBJ1-2,CASRRGYGYTF,TGTGCCAGCCGCCGGGGTTATGGCTACACCTTC
NA,TRBV7-8,TRBD1,TRBJ2-2,CASSLVRGHTGELFF,TGTGCCAGCAGCTTAGTCAGGGGGCACACCGGGGAGCTGTTTTTT
NA,TRBV4-1,NA,TRBJ2-3,CASSQERVRTDTQYF,TGCGCCAGCAGCCAAGAACGGGTTAGAACAGATACGCAGTATTTT
NA,TRBV18,NA,TRBJ1-2,CASSPDNLPGYTF,TGTGCCAGCTCACCCGACAACCTCCCCGGCTACACCTTC
NA,TRBV6-5,NA,TRBJ1-6,CASSPRSGSPLHF,TGTGCCAGCAGTCCACGCAGCGGTTCACCCCTCCACTTT
NA,TRBV2,NA,TRBJ1-3,CASSLMGRNSGNTIYF,TGTGCCAGCAGCCTGATGGGCAGAAACTCTGGAAACACCATATATTTT
NA,TRBV11-2,NA,TRBJ1-2,CASSSQPSSQAGYTF,TGTGCCAGCAGCTCCCAGCCCTCTAGCCAGGCAGGCTACACCTTC
NA,TRBV5-1,NA,TRBJ1-1,CASSQQGLNTEAFF,TGCGCCAGCAGCCAACAGGGCTTGAACACTGAAGCTTTCTTT
once,TRBV19,NA,TRBJ1-2,CASSKQGANYGYTF,TGTGCCAGTAGTAAACAGGGAGCTAACTATGGCTACACCTTC
NA,TRBV5-6,NA,TRBJ1-1,CASSFQHVTEAFF,TGTGCCAGCAGCTTCCAACACGTCACTGAAGCTTTCTTT
once,TRBV11-2,NA,TRBJ1-2,CASSLGQGLNYGYTF,TGTGCCAGCAGCTTAGGGCAGGGCCTCAACTATGGCTACACCTTC
NA,TRBV3-1/TRBV3-2,NA,TRBJ2-6,CASSQFLAGRMAGANVLTF,TGTGCCAGCAGCCAATTTCTTGCGGGACGTATGGCTGGGGCCAACGTCCTGACTTTC
NA,TRBV24-1,NA,TRBJ2-1,CATSDSSGYYNEQFF,TGTGCCACCAGTGACTCGAGCGGTTACTACAATGAGCAGTTCTTC
NA,TRBV19,NA,TRBJ1-2,CATQPTRGIYGYTF,TGTGCCACTCAACCGACAAGGGGGATCTATGGCTACACCTTC
once,TRBV5-4,NA,TRBJ2-5,CASSSQSGQETQYF,TGTGCCAGCAGCTCCCAGAGCGGTCAAGAGACCCAGTACTTC
few,TRBV6-6,NA,TRBJ1-2,CASSYSVLYGYTF,TGTGCCAGCAGTTACTCTGTACTCTATGGCTACACCTTC
NA,TRBV2,NA,TRBJ1-1,CASSEELPSEAFF,TGTGCCAGCAGTGAAGAACTACCATCTGAAGCTTTCTTT
NA,TRBV2,NA,TRBJ1-1,CASGEIGLTAFF,TGTGCCAGCGGAGAAATAGGTCTCACAGCTTTCTTT
NA,TRBV6-1,NA,TRBJ1-2,CASSEFGTDYGYTF,TGTGCCAGCAGTGAATTCGGAACAGATTATGGCTACACCTTC
NA,TRBV4-1,NA,TRBJ1-1,CASSQDRDTFVGTEAFF,TGCGCCAGCAGCCAAGACAGGGATACGTTTGTGGGCACTGAAGCTTTCTTT
NA,TRBV10-3,NA,TRBJ2-5,CAISVPGSQETQYF,TGTGCCATCAGTGTTCCAGGGTCCCAAGAGACCCAGTACTTC
NA,TRBV24-1,NA,TRBJ2-1,CATSRGSSYNEQFF,TGTGCCACCTCACGGGGGAGCTCCTACAATGAGCAGTTCTTC
NA,TRBV6-5,NA,TRBJ2-5,CASSHTEMETQYF,TGTGCCAGCAGTCATACAGAGATGGAGACCCAGTACTTC